This entry describes one T cell receptor (beta chain). This CDR3 has 16 amino acids. Germline lookup yields CDR1 SNHLY and CDR2 FYNNEI. V lost 7 bases and J lost 4; bases outside the gene matches: 9. Generated by immunoSEQ multiplex PCR, the TCRdb table keeps only in-frame clones and is missing some. Among tens of thousands of clones listed, about 90% were seen once. This entry is derived from a study of technical replicates of blood from a few donors. The chain links TRBV2 to TRBJ2-2; 10 nucleotides agree with TRBD2. Sequenced sample: T cells isolated from PBMCs. The clonotype comes from a human donor in good health. The CDR3 is CASKERGGQSTGELFF. The CDR3 nucleotides read TGTGCCAGCAAGGAGCGGGGGGGCCAAAGCACCGGGGAGCTGTTTTTT.